This T cell receptor beta chain was captured in a study of shared clonotypes between healthy human individuals. Here immunoSEQ multiplex PCR was the method, and the copy in TCRdb shows in-frame clones only, minus some. In the table there are roughly 1,500,000 clones, around 98% of which are singletons. Germline CDR1 SGHTA, CDR2 FQGTGA. Germline trimming cut 4 bases from V and 13 bases from J; bases unmatched to any gene: 12. This CDR3 region has 14 residues. The sequenced material came from naive CD4+ T cells sorted from blood. Subset of the sample: CD45RA+ positively selected. The chain carries TRBV7-3 and TRBJ2-1, with 8 bases matching TRBD1. The clonotype was recovered from a young man in good health. CDR3 nucleotides: TGTGCCAGCAGCTCCCGACAGGGGAGAGGTGTACAGTTCTTC. This codes for CASSSRQGRGVQFF. The whole variable domain, filled in from reference TRBV7-3 and TRBJ2-1, reads GAGVSQTPSNKVTEKGKYVELRCDPISGHTALYWYRQSLGQGPEFLIYFQGTGAADDSGLPNDRFFAVRPEGSVSTLKIQRTERGDSAVYLCASSSRQGRGVQFFGPGTRLTVL.